Many counts were recorded for the clone carrying this TCR beta chain. Its antigen is as yet unknown. Under 12 ml fresh peripheral blood yielded the PBMCs. The germline V and J ends were trimmed by 8 bases and 3 bases, with 14 bases remaining between them. Looked up from germline, CDR1 is MNHEY and CDR2 is SVGEGT. CDR3 length: 13 residues. This sample stems from a study of T cells in Graves' hyperthyroidism and ophthalmopathy. Study details: Upon initial diagnosis and before any treatment, peripheral blood was collected. Study-wide points: Ophthalmopathy and stable hyperthyroidism were separated by a 13 V-J model.

Amplified TCR beta CDR3 regions derived from RNA transcripts. HTBI primers were used for first-round RT-PCR of the TCR CDR3. TCRdb used MiXCR to reprocess the multiplex PCR reads, holding one entry per CDR3 protein. The data contain roughly 420,000 distinct CDR3 sequences, roughly 13% of them seen just once; the ten biggest clones take up approximately 5.8%. This receptor was taken from a woman younger than 30 with Graves' hyperthyroidism. The specimen was blood. The rearrangement uses TRBV6-2 or TRBV6-3 and TRBJ2-7; possible D gene TRBD2, 6 bases. The CDR3 coding sequence is TGTGCCAGCCAGCCGGGAGAACACTACGAGCAGTACTTC. It yields the protein CASQPGEHYEQYF.